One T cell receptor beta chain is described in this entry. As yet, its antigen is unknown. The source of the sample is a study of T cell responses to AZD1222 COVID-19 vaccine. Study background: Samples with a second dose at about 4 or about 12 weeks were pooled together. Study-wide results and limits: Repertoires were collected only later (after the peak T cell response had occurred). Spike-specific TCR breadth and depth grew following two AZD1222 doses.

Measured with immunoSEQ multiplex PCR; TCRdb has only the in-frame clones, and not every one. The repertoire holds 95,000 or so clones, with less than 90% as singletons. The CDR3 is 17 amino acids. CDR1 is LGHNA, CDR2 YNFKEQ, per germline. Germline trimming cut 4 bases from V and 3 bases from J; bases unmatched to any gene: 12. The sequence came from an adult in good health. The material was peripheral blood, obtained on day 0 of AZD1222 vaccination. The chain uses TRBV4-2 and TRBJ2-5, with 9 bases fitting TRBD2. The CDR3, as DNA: TGTGCCAGCAGCCCTAGTCCGCCCCGACTAGCGGAAGAGACCCAGTACTTC. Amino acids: CASSPSPPRLAEETQYF.